A selection of T cell receptor beta chains follows, all from one sample in a study of CD8+ T cells in alopecia areata. Only in-frame clones appear in the TCRdb table, and some are missing; sequencing was by immunoSEQ multiplex PCR. The profile covers approximately 200,000 clones, with about 60% appearing a single time and about 3% taken by the ten largest. This specimen consisted of CD4+ T cells sorted from blood, obtained at week 4, from a patient treated with tofacitinib. The receptors derive from a human donor with alopecia areata. CDR3s include the opening cysteine and the closing phenylalanine or tryptophan. The D gene is left open where the match is weak. Rows give clone size only sometimes, using once, few, many, or a class for an expanded clone.

>TRBJ2-3|-|-|TRBV9
TGTGCCAGCGGGACCGGAAGCACAGATACGCAGTATTTT
CASGTGSTDTQYF
>TRBJ2-5|-|-|TRBV11-2
TGTGCCAGCAGCTCTCGCGGAGTCCCGCAGACCCAGTACTTC
CASSSRGVPQTQYF
>TRBJ2-2|-|-|TRBV7-2
TGTGCCAGCAGCTTCGAACTAATCTTCACCGGGGAGCTGTTTTTT
CASSFELIFTGELFF
>TRBJ1-1|few|TRBD1|TRBV7-9
TGTGCCAGCAGCATTGGGACAGGGTATGAAGCTTTCTTT
CASSIGTGYEAFF
>TRBJ2-7|-|TRBD2|TRBV29-1
TGCAGCGTTGATCCGGGGGGAACCTACGAGCAGTACTTC
CSVDPGGTYEQYF
>TRBJ1-5|-|-|TRBV7-2
TGTGCCAGCAGCTCTAGGGCGGTTAATCAGCCCCAGCATTTT
CASSSRAVNQPQHF
>TRBJ1-5|-|-|TRBV6-6
TGTGCCAGCAGCTACACTATTGATCAGCCCCAGCATTTT
CASSYTIDQPQHF
>TRBJ1-5|-|-|TRBV30
TGTGCCTGGAGTGTACCGGGAGGCAATCAGCCCCAGCATTTT
CAWSVPGGNQPQHF
>TRBJ1-2|-|-|TRBV6-5
TGTGCCAGCAGCAGGACACCTAACTATGGCTACACCTTC
CASSRTPNYGYTF
>TRBJ2-1|few|TRBD1|TRBV7-3
TGTGCCAGCGGGACAGGGGCTTGGAATGAGCAGTTCTTC
CASGTGAWNEQFF
>TRBJ2-3|-|-|TRBV29-1
TGCAGCGGGTCCCCCGGGGATACGCAGTATTTT
CSGSPGDTQYF
>TRBJ2-6|-|-|TRBV7-9
TGTGCCAGCAGCCTAGGGTCGGACGGCGTCCTGACTTTC
CASSLGSDGVLTF
>TRBJ1-1|few|-|TRBV14
TGTGCCAGCAACCCTAACCCACCGGGCCGGGTGAACACTGAAGCTTTCTTT
CASNPNPPGRVNTEAFF
>TRBJ2-3|few|-|TRBV7-8
TGTGCCAGCAGCTTCCCGCAAGGAGATACGCAGTATTTT
CASSFPQGDTQYF
>TRBJ1-2|few|-|TRBV6-6
TGTGCCAGCAGTGCACAGGCTAACTATGGCTACACCTTC
CASSAQANYGYTF
>TRBJ1-3|-|-|TRBV30
TGTGCCTGGACCTGGGGCTCTGGAAACACCATATATTTT
CAWTWGSGNTIYF
>TRBJ1-2|-|-|TRBV4-2
TGTGCCAGCGCCAACACCGGCAGGGATGGCTACACCTTC
CASANTGRDGYTF
>TRBJ1-1|-|TRBD1|TRBV29-1
TGCAGCGCCGGGACAGGATCGAACACTGAAGCTTTCTTT
CSAGTGSNTEAFF
>TRBJ1-5|-|-|TRBV30
TGTGCCTGGAGGCGGGAGGAGGATCAGCCCCAGCATTTT
CAWRREEDQPQHF
>TRBJ1-1|-|-|TRBV11-2
TGTGCCAGCAGCCCACGGGCCTCGAACACTGAAGCTTTCTTT
CASSPRASNTEAFF
>TRBJ1-6|few|-|TRBV28
TGTGCCAGCAGTCTCGCCCGGGACACTAATTCACCCCTCCACTTT
CASSLARDTNSPLHF
>TRBJ2-5|once|-|TRBV4-1
TGCGCCAGCAGCCAAGATATGGGGGGAAGGGAAGAGACCCAGTACTTC
CASSQDMGGREETQYF
>TRBJ2-7|-|-|TRBV18
TGTGCCAGCTCACCGGGCCGCGGGACCCGGGGCTACGAGCAGTACTTC
CASSPGRGTRGYEQYF
>TRBJ1-1|few|-|TRBV19
TGTGCCTCCATGCCAAGGGGCGTCATGAACACTGAAGCTTTCTTT
CASMPRGVMNTEAFF
>TRBJ2-4|few|-|TRBV28
TGTGCCAGCAGCCTAGGGCAAAACATTCAGTACTTC
CASSLGQNIQYF
>TRBJ1-2|-|-|TRBV4-1
TGCGCCAGCAGCCAAGATCCCTCAGCCCCGGATTGGGGCTACACCTTC
CASSQDPSAPDWGYTF
>TRBJ2-5|-|-|TRBV2
TGTGCCAGCAGCGGTGGACTACAAGAGACCCAGTACTTC
CASSGGLQETQYF
>TRBJ1-1|-|TRBD1|TRBV6-5
TGTGCCAGCAGTTTGGGGACGCAGGGGGCTGAAGCTTTCTTT
CASSLGTQGAEAFF
>TRBJ2-4|-|-|TRBV27
TGTGCCAGCAGGGGTGAACTAGCCAAAAACATTCAGTACTTC
CASRGELAKNIQYF
>TRBJ2-2|-|-|TRBV7-3
TGTGCCAGCAGCTCCTTATCACAGGGTGCCGGGGAGCTGTTTTTT
CASSSLSQGAGELFF
>TRBJ1-6|-|TRBD1|TRBV7-9
TGTGCCAGCAGCGAAGACAGGGGGAATTCACCCCTCCACTTT
CASSEDRGNSPLHF
>TRBJ2-7|-|-|TRBV5-1
TGCGCCAGCCGCAATCCACTAGAGGCGGGGGAGCAGTACTTC
CASRNPLEAGEQYF
>TRBJ2-2|-|-|TRBV7-2
TGTGCCAGCAGCTTAGCTCGGCTTCCATGGGGGGCCGGGGAGCTGTTTTTT
CASSLARLPWGAGELFF